The clone carrying this T cell receptor (beta chain) was counted only a few times. What it binds is unknown. The data derive from a study of T cells in Graves' hyperthyroidism and ophthalmopathy. Whole-study findings and limits: Blood also contained most expanded thyroid clonotypes above 0.001.

Regions amplified from RNA transcripts were the TCR beta CDR3 regions. Initially, a first-round RT-PCR of the TCR CDR3 employed the HTBI primer set. In TCRdb, the multiplex PCR reads were re-called with MiXCR into one record per CDR3 protein. The sample carries 280,000 or so distinct CDR3 sequences, roughly 15% recorded once. With 4 bases removed from V and 4 bases from J, the gap between germline ends came to 17 bases. The CDR3 consists of 15 residues. The germline V gene encodes CDR1 KGHSH and CDR2 LQKENI. The chain employs TRBV18 and TRBJ2-7; D gene unclear. The clonotype originates from a woman in her 50s with Graves' hyperthyroidism that later progressed to Graves' ophthalmopathy. Sequenced sample: blood. CDR3 residues: CASSQPSSGRYEQYF. The CDR3 DNA follows: TGTGCCAGCTCACAACCCTCTTCTGGACGATACGAGCAGTACTTC.